The clone carrying this T cell receptor (beta chain) was seen a few times. This specimen comes from a study of T cell changes during pregnancy in multiple sclerosis. CDR3 length: 15 amino acids. Trimming stripped 5 bases from V and 14 bases from J, with 22 bases between. Germline-derived CDR1 and CDR2 are MNHEY and SMNVEV (reference sequence). The data were produced by immunoSEQ multiplex PCR, yet TCRdb's version contains in-frame clones alone and is incomplete. This sample carries around 56,000 clones, 75% to 95% of them seen once, and the ten largest clones take more than 2%. The sequences come from peripheral blood, collected in the first trimester of pregnancy. The receptor was isolated from a female donor in good health, enrolled as a control in a pregnancy study. This sequence joins TRBV27 and TRBJ1-6, with a weak D call TRBD1 (5 bases). The CDR3 loop reads CASSPNPAGNEALHF. CDR3 nucleotide sequence: TGTGCCAGCAGTCCCAACCCCGCAGGGAACGAGGCCCTCCACTTT.